This TCR beta chain was identified in a study of blood T cell repertoires in COVID-19. Study at large: Some COVID-19 samples were acute and others convalescent; all came from the United States, Italy and Spain.

V trimming: 1 base; J trimming: 4 bases; junction bases outside the gene matches: 5. Germline V gives CDR1 LNHDA, CDR2 SQIVND (reference sequence). This CDR3 contains 17 residues. In the original processing: Scientists estimated how many nucleated cells there were by amplifying reference gene primers. The table came from immunoSEQ multiplex PCR; TCRdb's copy has only in-frame clones and leaves some out. V and J calls and clone size come straight from that table; D and trimming were deduced from the DNA. The sample lists approximately 61,000 clones; over 75% were seen once. This receptor was taken from a man aged 80 or over with active or convalescent COVID-19. What was sequenced was peripheral blood. The chain joins TRBV19 to TRBJ2-6; TRBD1 matches 9 bases. This CDR3 is CASSIAGQGTGANVLTF. Written as DNA, the CDR3 is TGTGCCAGTAGTATAGCCGGACAGGGGACCGGGGCCAACGTCCTGACTTTC. Complete variable domain (other parts from reference TRBV19 and TRBJ2-6): DGGITQSPKYLFRKEGQNVTLSCEQNLNHDAMYWYRQDPGQGLRLIYYSQIVNDFQKGDIAEGYSVSREKKESFPLTVTSAQKNPTAFYLCASSIAGQGTGANVLTFGAGSRLTVL.